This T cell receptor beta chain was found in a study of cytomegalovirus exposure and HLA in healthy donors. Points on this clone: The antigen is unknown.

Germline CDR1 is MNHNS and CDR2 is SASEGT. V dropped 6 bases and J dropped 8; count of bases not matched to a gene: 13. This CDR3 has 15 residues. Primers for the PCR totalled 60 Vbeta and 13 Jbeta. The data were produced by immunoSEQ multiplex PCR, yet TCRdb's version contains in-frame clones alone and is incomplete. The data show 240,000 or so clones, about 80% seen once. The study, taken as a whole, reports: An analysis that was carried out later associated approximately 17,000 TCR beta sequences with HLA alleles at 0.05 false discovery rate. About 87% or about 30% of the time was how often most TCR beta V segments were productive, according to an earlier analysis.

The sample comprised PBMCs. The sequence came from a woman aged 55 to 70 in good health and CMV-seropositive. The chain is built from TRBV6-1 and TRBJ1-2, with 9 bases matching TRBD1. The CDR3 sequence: CASRDSGQGVSGYTF. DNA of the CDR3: TGTGCCAGCAGGGACTCGGGACAGGGAGTTTCAGGCTACACCTTC.